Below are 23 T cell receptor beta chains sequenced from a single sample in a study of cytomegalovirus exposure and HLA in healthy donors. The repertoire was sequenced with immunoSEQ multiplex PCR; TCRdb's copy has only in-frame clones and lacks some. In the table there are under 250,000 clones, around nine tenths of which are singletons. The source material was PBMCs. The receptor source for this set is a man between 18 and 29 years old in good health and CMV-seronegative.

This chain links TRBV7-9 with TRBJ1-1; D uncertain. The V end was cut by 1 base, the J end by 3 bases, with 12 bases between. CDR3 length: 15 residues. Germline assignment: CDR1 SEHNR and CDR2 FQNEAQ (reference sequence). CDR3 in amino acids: CASSLGRGRDTEAFF. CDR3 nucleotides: TGTGCCAGCAGCTTAGGGCGTGGGAGGGACACTGAAGCTTTCTTT.

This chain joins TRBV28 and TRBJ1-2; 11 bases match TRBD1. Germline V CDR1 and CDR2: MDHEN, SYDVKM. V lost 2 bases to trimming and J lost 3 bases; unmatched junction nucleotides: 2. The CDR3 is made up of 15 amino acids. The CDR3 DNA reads TGTGCCAGCAGTTTAGGGACAGGGGGGTACTATGGCTACACCTTC. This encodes CASSLGTGGYYGYTF.

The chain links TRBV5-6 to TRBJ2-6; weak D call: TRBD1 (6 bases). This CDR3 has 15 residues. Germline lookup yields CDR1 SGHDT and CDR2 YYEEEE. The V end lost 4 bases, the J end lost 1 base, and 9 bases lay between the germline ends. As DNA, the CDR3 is TGTGCCAGCAGCATCAGGGGATCTGGGGCCAACGTCCTGACTTTC. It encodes CASSIRGSGANVLTF.

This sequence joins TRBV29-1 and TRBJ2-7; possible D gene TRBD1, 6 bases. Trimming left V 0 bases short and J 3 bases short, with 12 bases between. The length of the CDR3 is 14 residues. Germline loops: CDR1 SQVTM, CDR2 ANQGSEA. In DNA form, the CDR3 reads TGCAGCGTTGAAGAGAGGGGGAATCTCTACGAGCAGTACTTC. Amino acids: CSVEERGNLYEQYF.

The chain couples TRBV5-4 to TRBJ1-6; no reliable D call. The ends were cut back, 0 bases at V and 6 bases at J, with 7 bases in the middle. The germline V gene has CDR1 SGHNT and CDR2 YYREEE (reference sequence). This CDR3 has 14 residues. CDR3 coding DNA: TGTGCCAGCAGCTTGGAAGAGGGTAATTCACCCCTCCACTTT. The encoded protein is CASSLEEGNSPLHF.

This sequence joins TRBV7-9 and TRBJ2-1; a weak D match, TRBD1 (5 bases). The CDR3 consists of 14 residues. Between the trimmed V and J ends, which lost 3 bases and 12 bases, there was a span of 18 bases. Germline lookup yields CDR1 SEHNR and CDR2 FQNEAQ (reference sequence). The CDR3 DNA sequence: TGTGCCAGCAGCTTCTCTGGGGCAATGACTGGGCAGTTCTTC. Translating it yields CASSFSGAMTGQFF. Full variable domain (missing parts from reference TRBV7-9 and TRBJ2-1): DTGVSQNPRHKITKRGQNVTFRCDPISEHNRLYWYRQTLGQGPEFLTYFQNEAQLEKSRLLSDRFSAERPKGSFSTLEIQRTEQGDSAMYLCASSFSGAMTGQFFGPGTRLTVL.

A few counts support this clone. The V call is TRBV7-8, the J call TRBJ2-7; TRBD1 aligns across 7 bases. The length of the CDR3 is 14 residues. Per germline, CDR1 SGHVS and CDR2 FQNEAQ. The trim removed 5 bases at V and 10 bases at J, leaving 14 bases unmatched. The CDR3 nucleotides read TGTGCCAGCAGCCCCTACGGACAGGACCCCGCTCAGTACTTC. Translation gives CASSPYGQDPAQYF.

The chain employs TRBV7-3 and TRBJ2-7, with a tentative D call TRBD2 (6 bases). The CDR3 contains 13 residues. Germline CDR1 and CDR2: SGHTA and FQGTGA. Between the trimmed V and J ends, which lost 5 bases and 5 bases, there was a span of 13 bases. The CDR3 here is CASSAGTLHEQYF. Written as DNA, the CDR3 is TGTGCCAGCAGCGCCGGGACTCTCCACGAGCAGTACTTC.

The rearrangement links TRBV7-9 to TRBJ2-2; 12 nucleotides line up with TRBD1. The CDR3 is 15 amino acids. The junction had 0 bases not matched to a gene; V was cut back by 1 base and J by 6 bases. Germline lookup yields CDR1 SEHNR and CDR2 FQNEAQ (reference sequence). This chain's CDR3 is CASSLGDRGPGELFF. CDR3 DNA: TGTGCCAGCAGCTTAGGGGACAGGGGGCCCGGGGAGCTGTTTTTT. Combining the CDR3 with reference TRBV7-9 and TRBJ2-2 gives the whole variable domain DTGVSQNPRHKITKRGQNVTFRCDPISEHNRLYWYRQTLGQGPEFLTYFQNEAQLEKSRLLSDRFSAERPKGSFSTLEIQRTEQGDSAMYLCASSLGDRGPGELFFGEGSRLTVL.

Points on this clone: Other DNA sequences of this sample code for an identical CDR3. The chain's CDR3 is CASSSTGSSSYEQYF. The CDR3 DNA sequence: TGTGCCAGCAGCTCGACAGGGTCCAGCTCCTACGAGCAGTACTTC. V gene TRBV7-2 combines with J gene TRBJ2-7; 7 nucleotides align to TRBD1. Trimming cost V 4 bases and J 0 bases; bases outside gene matches: 6. The V gene's germline CDR1 is SGHTA and CDR2 FQGNSA. The CDR3 is made up of 15 amino acids.

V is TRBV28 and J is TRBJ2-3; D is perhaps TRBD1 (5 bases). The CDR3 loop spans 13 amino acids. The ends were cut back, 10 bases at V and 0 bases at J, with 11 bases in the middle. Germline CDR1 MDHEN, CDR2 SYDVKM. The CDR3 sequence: CATQVSSTDTQYF. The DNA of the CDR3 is TGTGCCACACAGGTATCTAGCACAGATACGCAGTATTTT.

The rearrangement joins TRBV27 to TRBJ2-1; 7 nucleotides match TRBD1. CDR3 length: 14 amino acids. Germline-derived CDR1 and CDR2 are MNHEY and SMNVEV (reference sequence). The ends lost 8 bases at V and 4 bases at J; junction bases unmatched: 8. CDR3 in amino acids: CASGVGTDYNEQFF. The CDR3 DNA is TGTGCCAGCGGAGTAGGGACAGATTACAATGAGCAGTTCTTC.

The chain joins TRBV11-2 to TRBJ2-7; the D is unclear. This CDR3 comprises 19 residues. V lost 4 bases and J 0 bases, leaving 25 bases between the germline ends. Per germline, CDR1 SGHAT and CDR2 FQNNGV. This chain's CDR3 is CASSSPHLDRSPYSYEQYF. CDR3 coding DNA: TGTGCCAGCAGCTCCCCCCATCTCGACCGGAGCCCGTACTCCTACGAGCAGTACTTC.

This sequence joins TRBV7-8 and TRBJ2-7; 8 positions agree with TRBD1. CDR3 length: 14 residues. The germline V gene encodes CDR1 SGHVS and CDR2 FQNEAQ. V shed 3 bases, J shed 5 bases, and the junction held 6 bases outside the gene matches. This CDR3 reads CASSLHRGKDEQYF. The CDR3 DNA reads TGTGCCAGCAGCTTGCACAGGGGGAAGGACGAGCAGTACTTC.

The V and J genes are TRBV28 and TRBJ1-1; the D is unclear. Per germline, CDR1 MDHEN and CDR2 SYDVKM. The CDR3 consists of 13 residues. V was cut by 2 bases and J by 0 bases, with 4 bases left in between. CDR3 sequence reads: CASSLSLNTEAFF. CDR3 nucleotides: TGTGCCAGCAGTTTAAGCCTGAACACTGAAGCTTTCTTT.

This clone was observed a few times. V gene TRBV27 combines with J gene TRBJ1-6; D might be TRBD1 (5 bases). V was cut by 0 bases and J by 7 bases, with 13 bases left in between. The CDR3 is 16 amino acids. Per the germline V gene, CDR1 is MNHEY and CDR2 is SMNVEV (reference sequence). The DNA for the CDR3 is TGTGCCAGCAGTTTATCAAGGGACGGACTAAATTCACCCCTCCACTTT. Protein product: CASSLSRDGLNSPLHF.

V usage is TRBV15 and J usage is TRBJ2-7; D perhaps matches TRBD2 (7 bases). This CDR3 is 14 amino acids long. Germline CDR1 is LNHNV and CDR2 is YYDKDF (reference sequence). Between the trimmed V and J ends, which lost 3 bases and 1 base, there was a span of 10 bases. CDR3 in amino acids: CATSSGGRSYEQYF. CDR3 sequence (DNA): TGTGCCACCAGCAGCGGGGGGCGGTCCTACGAGCAGTACTTC.

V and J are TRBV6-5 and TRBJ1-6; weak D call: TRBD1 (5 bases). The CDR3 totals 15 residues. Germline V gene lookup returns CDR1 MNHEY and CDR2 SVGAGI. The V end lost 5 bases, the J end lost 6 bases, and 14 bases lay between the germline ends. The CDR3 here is CASSHGGSFNSPLHF. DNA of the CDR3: TGTGCCAGCAGTCACGGGGGGAGCTTTAATTCACCCCTCCACTTT.

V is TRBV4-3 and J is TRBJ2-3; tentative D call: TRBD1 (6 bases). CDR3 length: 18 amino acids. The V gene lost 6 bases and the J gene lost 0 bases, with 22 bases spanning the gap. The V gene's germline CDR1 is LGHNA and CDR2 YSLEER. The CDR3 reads CASSREILQGQSTDTQYF. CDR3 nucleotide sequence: TGCGCCAGCAGTCGCGAAATACTGCAGGGGCAAAGCACAGATACGCAGTATTTT.

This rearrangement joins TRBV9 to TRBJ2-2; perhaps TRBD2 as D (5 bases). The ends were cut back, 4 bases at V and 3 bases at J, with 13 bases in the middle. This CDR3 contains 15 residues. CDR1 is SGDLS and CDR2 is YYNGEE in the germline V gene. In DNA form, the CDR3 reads TGTGCCAGCAGCTTTCAGATGGAGGACACCGGGGAGCTGTTTTTT. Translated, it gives CASSFQMEDTGELFF.

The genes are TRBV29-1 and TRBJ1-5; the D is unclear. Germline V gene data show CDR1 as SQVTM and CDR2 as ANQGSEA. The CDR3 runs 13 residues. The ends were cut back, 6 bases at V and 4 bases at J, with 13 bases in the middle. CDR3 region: CSVAQNRNQPQHF. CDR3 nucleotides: TGCAGCGTCGCACAGAACAGAAATCAGCCCCAGCATTTT.

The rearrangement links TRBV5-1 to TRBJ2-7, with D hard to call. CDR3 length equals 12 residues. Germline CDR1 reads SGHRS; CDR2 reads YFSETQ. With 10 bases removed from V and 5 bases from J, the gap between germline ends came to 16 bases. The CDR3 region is CACAVGPDEQYF. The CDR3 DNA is TGCGCCTGCGCTGTTGGGCCCGACGAGCAGTACTTC. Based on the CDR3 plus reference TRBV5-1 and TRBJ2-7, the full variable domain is KAGVTQTPRYLIKTRGQQVTLSCSPISGHRSVSWYQQTPGQGLQFLFEYFSETQRNKGNFPGRFSGRQFSNSRSEMNVSTLELGDSALYLCACAVGPDEQYFGPGTRLTVT.

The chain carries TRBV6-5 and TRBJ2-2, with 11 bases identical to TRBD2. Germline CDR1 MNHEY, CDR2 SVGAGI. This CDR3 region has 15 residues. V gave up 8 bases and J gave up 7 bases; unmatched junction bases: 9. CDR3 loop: CASGTLAGGGGELFF. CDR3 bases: TGTGCCAGCGGAACCCTAGCGGGAGGCGGCGGGGAGCTGTTTTTT.